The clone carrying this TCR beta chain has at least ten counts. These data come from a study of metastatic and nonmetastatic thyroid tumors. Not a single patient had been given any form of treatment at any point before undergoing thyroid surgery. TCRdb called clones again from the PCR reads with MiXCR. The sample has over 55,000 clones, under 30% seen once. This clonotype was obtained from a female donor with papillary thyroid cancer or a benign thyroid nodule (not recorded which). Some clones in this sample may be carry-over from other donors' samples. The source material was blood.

CDR3 residues: CSARDRREREAQYF. CDR3 in DNA: TGCAGTGCTAGAGATCGGAGGGAGCGGGAGGCCCAGTACTTC. The chain has TRBV20-1 and TRBJ2-5; 9 nucleotides align to TRBD2. Germline V gene data show CDR1 as DFQATT and CDR2 as SNEGSKA (reference sequence). This CDR3 is 14 amino acids long. J was trimmed by 9 bases and V by 0 bases; bases with no gene match: 8.